This record looks at one TCR beta chain sequence and its context. Its antigen is not identified. The sample comes from a study of cytomegalovirus exposure and HLA in healthy donors. CDR1 SNHLY and CDR2 FYNNEI come from the germline V gene. The CDR3 consists of 18 residues. V shed 3 bases and J shed 0 bases, with 17 bases lying between them. PCR was performed using 60 Vbeta and 13 Jbeta primers. The repertoire was sequenced with immunoSEQ multiplex PCR; TCRdb's copy has only in-frame clones and lacks some. The sample consists of tens of thousands of clones, less than 80% of them appearing once. Whole-study findings and limits: The productive fraction for most TCR beta V segments was about 90% or about 30% in an earlier analysis. It was 150 to 200 TCR beta chains that were listed as cytomegalovirus-associated. What a later analysis showed was that several of the most significant clusters appeared linked to common viral pathogens.

V is TRBV2 and J is TRBJ1-4, with D perhaps TRBD1 (5 bases). Sequenced sample: PBMCs. The TCR originated in a boy younger than 18 in good health and CMV-seropositive. The CDR3 is CASSETDLRLATNEKLFF. For the CDR3, the DNA is TGTGCCAGCAGTGAGACAGATCTTCGACTTGCAACTAATGAAAAACTGTTTTTT.